This T cell receptor beta chain was sequenced for a study of blood T cell repertoires in COVID-19. Study information: T cells, B-cell-depleted T cells, or PBMCs supplied cDNA or gDNA.

In this sample, this clone turned up once. Methods used by the authors: Estimates of nucleated cell counts were drawn from the amplification of reference gene primers. Some clones are missing from TCRdb's copy, which holds only in-frame ones; the method was immunoSEQ multiplex PCR. V, J and clone size are those of that table, while D and trimming were read from the DNA. The table has fewer than 250,000 clones, 83% seen once. The CDR3 spans 16 residues. CDR1 is SGHDT, CDR2 YYEEEE, per germline. V was pared by 3 bases and J by 2 bases, with 5 bases of the junction left unmatched. The sequence derives from a human donor in a cohort sampled during active COVID-19. The V call is TRBV5-6, the J call TRBJ2-5, with 12 nucleotides matching TRBD1. The specimen sequenced was peripheral blood. The CDR3 DNA is TGTGCCAGCAGCTGGGACAGGGGGCGCGAGCAAGAGACCCAGTACTTC. Translating gives CASSWDRGREQETQYF.